The 21 T cell receptor beta chains listed next were all sequenced from one sample in a study of blood T cells in healthy people across ages. A sample-barcoded 5' primer and a J-beta primer mix were used in a second PCR of about 7 to 12 cycles. Using its own MiXCR run on the 5' RACE reads, TCRdb lists one record per CDR3 protein. The data show some 670,000 distinct CDR3 sequences, 45% to 60% seen once. Specimen: blood. Receptors were obtained from a woman older than 75 in good health.

In this sample, this clonotype turned up a few times. This sequence joins TRBV27 and TRBJ2-5; 9 nucleotides agree with TRBD1. V shed 3 bases, J shed 7 bases, and the junction held 12 bases outside the gene matches. Germline V gene lookup returns CDR1 MNHEY and CDR2 SMNVEV (reference sequence). This CDR3 comprises 16 residues. This CDR3 is CASSFLDRGGGGTQYF. CDR3 in DNA: TGTGCCAGCAGTTTTCTGGACAGGGGCGGAGGGGGGACCCAGTACTTC.

This clonotype showed up just a few times. This chain joins TRBV9 and TRBJ1-4; D gene unclear. The V end was cut by 3 bases, the J end by 8 bases, with 14 bases between. The germline V gene has CDR1 SGDLS and CDR2 YYNGEE. This CDR3 comprises 14 residues. The CDR3 region has the DNA TGTGCCAGCAGCGCCTCCCCGGGCGGGGAAAAACTGTTTTTT. It is translated as CASSASPGGEKLFF.

The CDR3 is CASSRDHTYEQYF. The CDR3 coding sequence is TGTGCCAGCAGCCGGGACCATACCTACGAGCAGTACTTC. This chain joins TRBV2 and TRBJ2-7; D assignment may be TRBD1 or TRBD2 (5 bases each). V lost 6 bases to trimming and J lost 2 bases, with 11 bases between them. CDR1 and CDR2 from the germline V gene are SNHLY and FYNNEI. The CDR3 spans 13 residues.

The J gene is TRBJ2-1, the V gene TRBV29-1; D is ambiguous. The DNA end favors TRBJ2-7, so the J call may be wrong. Germline V CDR1 and CDR2: SQVTM, ANQGSEA. This CDR3 contains 14 residues. The CDR3 spells CSVRRTTFYNEQYF. CDR3 bases: TGCAGCGTTAGACGAACGACCTTCTACAATGAGCAGTACTTC.

The V and J genes are TRBV2 and TRBJ2-2; D is perhaps TRBD2 (5 bases). V lost 4 bases, J lost 4 bases, and 7 bases lay in between. Germline CDR1 and CDR2: SNHLY and FYNNEI. CDR3 length: 13 residues. The CDR3 protein is CASSGESTGELFF. The DNA of the CDR3 is TGTGCCAGCAGTGGGGAGAGCACCGGGGAGCTGTTTTTT.

The gene calls are TRBV7-3 and TRBJ1-1, with 9 bases that match TRBD1. Germline V gene data show CDR1 as SGHTA and CDR2 as FQGTGA. CDR3 length: 16 residues. V trimming: 5 bases; J trimming: 5 bases; junction bases outside the gene matches: 12. The CDR3 DNA reads TGTGCCAGCAGCCTCGCCTCTAACAGGGGGCAGACTGAAGCTTTCTTT. Residues: CASSLASNRGQTEAFF.

This rearrangement joins TRBV15 to TRBJ1-6, with 9 bases that match TRBD1. From germline, CDR1 is LNHNV and CDR2 YYDKDF (reference sequence). V dropped 7 bases and J dropped 7; count of bases not matched to a gene: 14. This CDR3 is 17 amino acids long. This CDR3 reads CATTATPGQGVNSPLHF. DNA of the CDR3: TGTGCCACCACAGCCACACCGGGACAGGGAGTCAATTCACCCCTCCACTTT.

This chain connects TRBV28 to TRBJ1-5; TRBD1 aligns across 9 bases. J gave up 9 bases and V 4 bases, and 4 bases lay outside the gene matches. The CDR3 is 13 amino acids. Per germline, CDR1 MDHEN and CDR2 SYDVKM. Here the CDR3 reads CASSYRGRRPQHF. For the CDR3, the DNA is TGTGCCAGCAGTTACAGGGGGCGCCGGCCCCAGCATTTT.

Concerning this clonotype: A much bigger clone sits one base away, suggesting this may be a read error. V usage is TRBV29-1 and J usage is TRBJ2-5; 12 bases match TRBD2. The V segment lost 5 bases and the J segment 11 bases; nucleotides outside the gene matches: 15. This CDR3 has 15 amino acids. Germline lookup yields CDR1 SQVTM and CDR2 ANQGSEA. The CDR3: CSVRRLAGDDNEQYF. The CDR3 coding sequence is TGCAGCGTTCGCCGACTAGCGGGGGATGACAATGAGCAGTACTTC.

V usage is TRBV7-9 and J usage is TRBJ2-1; no firm D call. CDR3 length: 17 residues. V lost 0 bases to trimming and J lost 2 bases, with 14 bases between them. Germline V gene lookup returns CDR1 SEHNR and CDR2 FQNEAQ (reference sequence). The CDR3 region is CASSLADELGPYNEQFF. The DNA of the CDR3 is TGTGCCAGCAGCTTAGCGGACGAGCTCGGCCCCTACAATGAGCAGTTCTTC.

This sequence joins TRBV29-1 and TRBJ1-2, with a tentative D call TRBD1 (5 bases). Germline assignment: CDR1 SQVTM and CDR2 ANQGSEA. Trimming left V 1 base short and J 7 bases short, with 10 bases between. The CDR3 is 12 residues long. DNA for the CDR3: TGCAGCGTTGAAGTAGGAGGGGTTGGCTACACCTTC. Translating gives CSVEVGGVGYTF. The full variable domain, completed using reference TRBV29-1 and TRBJ1-2, is SAVISQKPSRDICQRGTSLTIQCQVDSQVTMMFWYRQQPGQSLTLIATANQGSEATYESGFVIDKFPISRPNLTFSTLTVSNMSPEDSSIYLCSVEVGGVGYTFGSGTRLTVV.

V is TRBV27 and J is TRBJ1-4; D uncertain. The CDR3 runs to 13 residues. CDR1 MNHEY and CDR2 SMNVEV come from the germline V gene (reference sequence). Deletions cut 4 bases from V and 10 bases from J, with 13 bases between. This CDR3 reads CASSYDTWGKLFF. CDR3 in DNA: TGTGCCAGCAGTTACGACACTTGGGGAAAACTGTTTTTT.

This clonotype was picked up many times. J is TRBJ2-1 and V is TRBV10-3; TRBD1 agrees at 8 bases. V shed 7 bases and J 0 bases; nucleotides not matched to a gene: 5. Germline V gene sequence: CDR1 ENHRY, CDR2 SYGVKD. This CDR3 comprises 15 residues. CDR3 loop: CAITKDRVSYNEQFF. CDR3 bases: TGTGCCATCACCAAGGACAGGGTCTCCTACAATGAGCAGTTCTTC.

The chain couples TRBV11-2 to TRBJ2-1; 7 bases align to TRBD2. The J segment lost 6 bases and the V segment lost 4 bases, leaving 12 bases of the junction unmatched. Germline CDR1 reads SGHAT; CDR2 reads FQNNGV. There are 16 residues in the CDR3. The CDR3 bases are TGTGCCAGCAGCTGGACCCTAGCGGCCAAGCCCAATGAGCAGTTCTTC. Translated: CASSWTLAAKPNEQFF. The variable domain in full, completed from reference TRBV11-2 and TRBJ2-1, reads EAGVAQSPRYKIIEKRQSVAFWCNPISGHATLYWYQQILGQGPKLLIQFQNNGVVDDSQLPKDRFSAERLKGVDSTLKIQPAKLEDSAVYLCASSWTLAAKPNEQFFGPGTRLTVL.

The chain uses TRBV29-1 and TRBJ2-1; 8 bases agree with TRBD1. The germline V gene encodes CDR1 SQVTM and CDR2 ANQGSEA. V lost 5 bases to trimming and J lost 4 bases; unmatched junction nucleotides: 7. CDR3 length equals 14 residues. DNA of the CDR3: TGCAGCGTTAATCCGGGACAGGTTTACAATGAGCAGTTCTTC. Protein product: CSVNPGQVYNEQFF.

The chain employs TRBV12-5 and TRBJ2-7; D uncertain. The tail of the sequence fits TRBJ2-5 better, so the J call may be wrong. The CDR3 totals 12 residues. Germline CDR1 LGHNT, CDR2 FRNRAP. The CDR3 sequence is CASGLGRETQYF. DNA of the CDR3: TGTGCTAGTGGTTTGGGCAGGGAGACCCAGTACTTC.

This rearrangement joins TRBV24-1 to TRBJ1-5; 10 bases line up with TRBD1. This CDR3 region has 14 residues. V was clipped by 9 bases and J by 3 bases; unmatched bases: 4. Germline CDR1 is KGHDR and CDR2 is SFDVKD. This chain's CDR3 is CATGTGDYNQPQHF. DNA for the CDR3: TGTGCCACCGGGACAGGGGACTACAATCAGCCCCAGCATTTT.

The chain joins TRBV27 to TRBJ2-5; 9 bases align to TRBD1. Germline lookup yields CDR1 MNHEY and CDR2 SMNVEV (reference sequence). The V and J ends lost 4 bases and 1 base, in that order; junction bases with no gene match: 4. The CDR3 runs 15 residues. The CDR3 DNA reads TGTGCCAGCAGTTCAACAGGGGGCCGCCAAGAGACCCAGTACTTC. It encodes CASSSTGGRQETQYF.

The V and J genes are TRBV30 and TRBJ2-5, with 9 bases that match TRBD1. The CDR3 has 16 residues. Looked up from germline, CDR1 is GTSNPN and CDR2 is SVGIG (reference sequence). Trimming removed 1 base from V and 2 bases from J; junction bases left unmatched: 8. The CDR3 nucleotides are TGTGCCTGGAGTGACTCGGACAGGGGTCGGCAAGAGACCCAGTACTTC. It codes for CAWSDSDRGRQETQYF. Complete variable domain (other parts from reference TRBV30 and TRBJ2-5): SQTIHQWPATLVQPVGSPLSLECTVEGTSNPNLYWYRQAAGRGLQLLFYSVGIGQISSEVPQNLSASRPQDRQFILSSKKLLLSDSGFYLCAWSDSDRGRQETQYFGPGTRLLVL.

A note on this clonotype: It may be a read error: a sequence one base away is much more abundant. This chain connects TRBV2 to TRBJ1-2, with D possibly matching TRBD1 (5 bases). Germline-derived CDR1 and CDR2 are SNHLY and FYNNEI. The CDR3 length is 15 residues. The CDR3 sequence: CASSYSPGANYGHTF. The CDR3 nucleotides are TGTGCCAGCAGTTATAGCCCTGGGGCTAACTATGGCCACACCTTC.

This clonotype has at least ten counts. The chain combines TRBV9 with TRBJ2-3; no reliable D call. V lost 3 bases, J lost 2 bases, and 4 bases lay in between. Per the germline V gene, CDR1 is SGDLS and CDR2 is YYNGEE. The CDR3 runs 12 residues. The CDR3 loop reads CASSAPTDTQYF. CDR3 DNA sequence: TGTGCCAGCAGCGCGCCCACAGATACGCAGTATTTT.